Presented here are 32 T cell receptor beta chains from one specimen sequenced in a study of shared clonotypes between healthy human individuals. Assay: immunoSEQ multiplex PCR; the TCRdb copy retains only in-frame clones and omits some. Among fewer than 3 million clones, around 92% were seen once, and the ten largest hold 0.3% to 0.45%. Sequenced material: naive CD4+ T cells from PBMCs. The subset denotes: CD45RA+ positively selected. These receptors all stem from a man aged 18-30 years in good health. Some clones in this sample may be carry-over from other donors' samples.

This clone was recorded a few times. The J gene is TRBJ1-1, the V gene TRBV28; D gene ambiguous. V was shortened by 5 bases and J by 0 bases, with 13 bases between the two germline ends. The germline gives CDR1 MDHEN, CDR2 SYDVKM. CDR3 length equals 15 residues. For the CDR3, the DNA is TGTGCCAGCAGTCCTCCGGACGGACTGAACACTGAAGCTTTCTTT. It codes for CASSPPDGLNTEAFF.

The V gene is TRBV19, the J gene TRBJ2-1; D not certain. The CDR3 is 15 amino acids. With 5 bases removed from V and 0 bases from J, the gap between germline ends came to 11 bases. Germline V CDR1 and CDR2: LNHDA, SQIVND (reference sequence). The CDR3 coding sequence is TGTGCCAGTAGTCCACTCCCGAGCTCCTACAATGAGCAGTTCTTC. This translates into CASSPLPSSYNEQFF.

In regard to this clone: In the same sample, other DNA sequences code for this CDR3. CDR3 sequence reads: CASSLASGANVLTF. The CDR3 region has the DNA TGTGCCAGCAGCTTGGCTTCGGGGGCCAACGTCCTGACTTTC. The V gene is TRBV5-6, the J gene TRBJ2-6; D is unclear. V gave up 0 bases and J gave up 4 bases, with 5 bases separating them. This CDR3 contains 14 residues. From germline, CDR1 is SGHDT and CDR2 YYEEEE.

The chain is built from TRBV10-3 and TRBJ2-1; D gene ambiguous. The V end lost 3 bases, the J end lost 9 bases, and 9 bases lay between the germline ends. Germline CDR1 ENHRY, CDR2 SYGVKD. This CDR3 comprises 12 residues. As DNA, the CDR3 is TGTGCCATCAGTGATGGCTGGGGTGAGCAGTTCTTC. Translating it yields CAISDGWGEQFF.

CDR3 amino acids: CASSDTGGRRGHSYEQYF. CDR3 coding DNA: TGTGCCAGCAGTGACACGGGGGGTCGAAGGGGGCACTCCTACGAGCAGTACTTC. J is TRBJ2-7 and V is TRBV27, with D tentatively TRBD1 or TRBD2 (7 bases each). Germline values: CDR1 MNHEY, CDR2 SMNVEV (reference sequence). CDR3 length: 18 amino acids. Between the trimmed V and J ends, which lost 5 bases and 0 bases, there was a span of 23 bases.

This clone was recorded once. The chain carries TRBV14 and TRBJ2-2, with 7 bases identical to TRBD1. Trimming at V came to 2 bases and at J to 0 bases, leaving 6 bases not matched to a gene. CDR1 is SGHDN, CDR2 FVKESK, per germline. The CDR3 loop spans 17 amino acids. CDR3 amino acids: CASSQYSGTANTGELFF. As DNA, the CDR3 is TGTGCCAGCAGCCAATACTCCGGGACAGCGAACACCGGGGAGCTGTTTTTT. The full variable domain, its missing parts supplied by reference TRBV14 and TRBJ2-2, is EAGVTQFPSHSVIEKGQTVTLRCDPISGHDNLYWYRRVMGKEIKFLLHFVKESKQDESGMPNNRFLAERTGGTYSTLKVQPAELEDSGVYFCASSQYSGTANTGELFFGEGSRLTVL.

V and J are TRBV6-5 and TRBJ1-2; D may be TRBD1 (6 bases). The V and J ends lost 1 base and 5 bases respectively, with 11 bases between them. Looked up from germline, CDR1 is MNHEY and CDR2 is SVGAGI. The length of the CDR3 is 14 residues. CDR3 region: CASSYYGGRYGYTF. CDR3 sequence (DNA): TGTGCCAGCAGTTACTACGGGGGGCGGTATGGCTACACCTTC.

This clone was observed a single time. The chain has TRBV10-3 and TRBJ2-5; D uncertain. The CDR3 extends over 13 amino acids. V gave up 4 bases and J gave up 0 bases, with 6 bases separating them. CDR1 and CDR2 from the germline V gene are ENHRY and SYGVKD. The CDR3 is CAISVNNQETQYF. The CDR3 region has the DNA TGTGCCATCAGTGTAAACAACCAAGAGACCCAGTACTTC.

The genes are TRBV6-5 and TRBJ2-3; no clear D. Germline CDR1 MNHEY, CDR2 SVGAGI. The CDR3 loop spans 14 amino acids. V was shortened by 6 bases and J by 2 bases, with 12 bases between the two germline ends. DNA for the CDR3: TGTGCCAGCAGCTTCAGCAGATCCACAGATACGCAGTATTTT. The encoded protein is CASSFSRSTDTQYF.

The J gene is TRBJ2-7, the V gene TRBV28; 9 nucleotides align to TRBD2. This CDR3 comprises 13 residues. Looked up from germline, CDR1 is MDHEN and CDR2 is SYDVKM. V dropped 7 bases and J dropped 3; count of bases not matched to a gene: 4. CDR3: CASKLAGRYEQYF. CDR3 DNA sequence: TGTGCCAGCAAACTAGCGGGCCGCTACGAGCAGTACTTC.

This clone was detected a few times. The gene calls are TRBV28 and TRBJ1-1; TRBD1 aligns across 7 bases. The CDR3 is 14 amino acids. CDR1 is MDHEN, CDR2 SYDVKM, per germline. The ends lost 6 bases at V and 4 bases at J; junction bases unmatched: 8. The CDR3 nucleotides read TGTGCCAGCAGACTGGACAGGCCTCCCACTGAAGCTTTCTTT. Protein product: CASRLDRPPTEAFF.

CDR3: CASSYSRDLAEQFF. The CDR3, as DNA: TGTGCCAGCAGCTACAGCAGGGATCTAGCTGAGCAGTTCTTC. The chain has TRBV11-2 and TRBJ2-1, with D perhaps being TRBD1 or TRBD2 (5 bases each). This CDR3 has 14 residues. Deletions cut 4 bases from V and 9 bases from J, with 16 bases between. Germline CDR1 reads SGHAT; CDR2 reads FQNNGV.

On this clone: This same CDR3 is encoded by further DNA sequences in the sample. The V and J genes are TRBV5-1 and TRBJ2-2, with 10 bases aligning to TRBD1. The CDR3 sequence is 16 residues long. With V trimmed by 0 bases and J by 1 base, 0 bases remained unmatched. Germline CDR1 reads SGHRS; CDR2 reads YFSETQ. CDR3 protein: CASSLGDRGNTGELFF. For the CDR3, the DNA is TGCGCCAGCAGCTTGGGGGACAGGGGGAACACCGGGGAGCTGTTTTTT.

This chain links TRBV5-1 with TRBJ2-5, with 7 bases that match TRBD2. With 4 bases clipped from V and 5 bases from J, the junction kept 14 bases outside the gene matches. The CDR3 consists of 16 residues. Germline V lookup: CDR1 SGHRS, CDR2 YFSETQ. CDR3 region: CASSAVGASGLETQYF. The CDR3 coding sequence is TGCGCCAGCAGCGCGGTCGGGGCTAGCGGATTGGAGACCCAGTACTTC.

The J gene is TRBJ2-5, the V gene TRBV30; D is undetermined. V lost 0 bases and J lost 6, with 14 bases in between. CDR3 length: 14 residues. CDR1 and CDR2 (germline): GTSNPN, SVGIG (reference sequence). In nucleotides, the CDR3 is TGTGCCTGGAGTGTAGGCGGTGGGTTAAAGACCCAGTACTTC. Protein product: CAWSVGGGLKTQYF.

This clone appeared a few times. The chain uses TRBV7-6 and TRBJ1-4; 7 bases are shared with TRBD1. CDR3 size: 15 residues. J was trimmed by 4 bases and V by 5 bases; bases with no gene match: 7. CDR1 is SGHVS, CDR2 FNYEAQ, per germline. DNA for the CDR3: TGTGCCAGCAGCCCCGGACAGGAAGTTAATGAAAAACTGTTTTTT. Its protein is CASSPGQEVNEKLFF.

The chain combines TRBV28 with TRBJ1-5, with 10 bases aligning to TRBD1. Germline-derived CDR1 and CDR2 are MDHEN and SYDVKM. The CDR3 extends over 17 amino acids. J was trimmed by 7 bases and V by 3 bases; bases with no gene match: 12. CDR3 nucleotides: TGTGCCAGCAGTTTGAGGTGGACAGGGGGGGGAAACCAGCCCCAGCATTTT. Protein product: CASSLRWTGGGNQPQHF.

For the CDR3, the DNA is TGTGCCAGCAGTTTGGGAGGTAGCAGGGCCAACGTCCTGACTTTC. Translating gives CASSLGGSRANVLTF. J is TRBJ2-6 and V is TRBV28; D possibly corresponds to TRBD2 (6 bases). V lost 3 bases and J 5 bases, leaving 11 bases between the germline ends. Germline-derived CDR1 and CDR2 are MDHEN and SYDVKM. The CDR3 is made up of 15 amino acids.

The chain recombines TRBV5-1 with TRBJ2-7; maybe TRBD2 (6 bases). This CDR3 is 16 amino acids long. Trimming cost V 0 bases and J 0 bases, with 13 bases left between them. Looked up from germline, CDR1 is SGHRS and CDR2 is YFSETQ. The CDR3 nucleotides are TGCGCCAGCAGCTTGGGGCCAGGGAGGAGCTCCTACGAGCAGTACTTC. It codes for CASSLGPGRSSYEQYF.

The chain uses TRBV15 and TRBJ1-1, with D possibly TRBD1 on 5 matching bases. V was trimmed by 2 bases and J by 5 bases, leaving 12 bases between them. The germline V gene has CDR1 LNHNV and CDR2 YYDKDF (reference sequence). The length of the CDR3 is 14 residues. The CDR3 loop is CATSRKTVGTEAFF. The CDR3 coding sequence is TGTGCCACCAGCAGAAAGACAGTCGGGACTGAAGCTTTCTTT. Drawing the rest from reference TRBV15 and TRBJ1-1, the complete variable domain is DAMVIQNPRYQVTQFGKPVTLSCSQTLNHNVMYWYQQKSSQAPKLLFHYYDKDFNNEADTPDNFQSRRPNTSFCFLDIRSPGLGDTAMYLCATSRKTVGTEAFFGQGTRLTVV.

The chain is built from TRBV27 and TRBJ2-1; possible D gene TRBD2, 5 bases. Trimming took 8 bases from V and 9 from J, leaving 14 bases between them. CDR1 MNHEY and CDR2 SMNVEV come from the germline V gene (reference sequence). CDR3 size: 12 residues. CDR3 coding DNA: TGTGCCAGCCGCCGAGGAGGCGGTGAGCAGTTCTTC. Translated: CASRRGGGEQFF.

DNA for the CDR3: TGTGCCAGCAGTCCGCGTAGGGGCAACGAGACCCAGTACTTC. As protein: CASSPRRGNETQYF. The gene calls are TRBV27 and TRBJ2-5; D is perhaps TRBD1 (5 bases). CDR3 length equals 14 residues. The V gene lost 5 bases and the J gene lost 5 bases, with 15 bases spanning the gap. Germline V gene data show CDR1 as MNHEY and CDR2 as SMNVEV (reference sequence).

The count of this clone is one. CDR3 amino acids: CASSSGGLAGGLADTQYF. The CDR3 nucleotides read TGTGCCAGCAGCTCGGGGGGACTAGCGGGAGGGCTCGCAGATACGCAGTATTTT. V usage is TRBV7-3 and J usage is TRBJ2-3, with 16 bases identical to TRBD2. Germline V gives CDR1 SGHTA, CDR2 FQGTGA. The CDR3 has 18 amino acids. J was trimmed by 4 bases and V by 4 bases; bases with no gene match: 8.

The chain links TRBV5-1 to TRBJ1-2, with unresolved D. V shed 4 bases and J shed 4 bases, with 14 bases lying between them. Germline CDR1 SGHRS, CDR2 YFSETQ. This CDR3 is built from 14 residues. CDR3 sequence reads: CASSPGLDSYGYTF. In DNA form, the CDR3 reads TGCGCCAGCAGCCCGGGCCTGGATTCCTATGGCTACACCTTC.

CDR3 in DNA: TGTGCCAGCAGCCCTGGATGGGCAGAGACCCAGTACTTC. Translation: CASSPGWAETQYF. The rearrangement joins TRBV7-2 to TRBJ2-5, with D uncertain. Deletions cut 5 bases from V and 4 bases from J, with 11 bases between. The CDR3 loop spans 13 amino acids. Germline V gene data show CDR1 as SGHTA and CDR2 as FQGNSA.

Here the CDR3 reads CASSRGLVDFYEQYF. CDR3 DNA sequence: TGTGCCAGCAGCCGGGGACTAGTTGACTTCTACGAGCAGTACTTC. The chain recombines TRBV5-4 with TRBJ2-7; 8 nucleotides match TRBD2. With V trimmed by 4 bases and J by 3 bases, 9 bases remained unmatched. CDR3 size: 15 residues. Looked up from germline, CDR1 is SGHNT and CDR2 is YYREEE (reference sequence).

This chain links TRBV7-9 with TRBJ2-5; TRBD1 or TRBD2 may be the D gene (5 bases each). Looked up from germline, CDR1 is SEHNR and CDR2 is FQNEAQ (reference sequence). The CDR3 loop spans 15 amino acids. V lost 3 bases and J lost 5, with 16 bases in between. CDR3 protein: CASSFSGTPRETQYF. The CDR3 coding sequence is TGTGCCAGCAGCTTTTCTGGGACCCCAAGGGAGACCCAGTACTTC.

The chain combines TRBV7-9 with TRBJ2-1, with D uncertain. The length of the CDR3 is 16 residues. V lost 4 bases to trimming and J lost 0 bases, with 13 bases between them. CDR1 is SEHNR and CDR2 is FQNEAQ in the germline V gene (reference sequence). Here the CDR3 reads CASSSLRASSYNEQFF. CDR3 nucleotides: TGTGCCAGCAGCTCCCTTAGGGCCAGCTCCTACAATGAGCAGTTCTTC.

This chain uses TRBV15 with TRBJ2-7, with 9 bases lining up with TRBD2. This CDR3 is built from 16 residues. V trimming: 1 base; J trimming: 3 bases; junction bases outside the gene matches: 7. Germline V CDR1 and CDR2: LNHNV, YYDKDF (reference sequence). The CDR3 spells CATSRGPGTSNYEQYF. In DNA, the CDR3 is TGTGCCACCAGCAGAGGACCCGGGACTAGCAACTACGAGCAGTACTTC.

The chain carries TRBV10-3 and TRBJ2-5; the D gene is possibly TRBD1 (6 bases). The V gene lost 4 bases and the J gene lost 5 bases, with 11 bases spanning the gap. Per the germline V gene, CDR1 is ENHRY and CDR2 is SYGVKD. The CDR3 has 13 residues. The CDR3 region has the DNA TGTGCCATCAGTGGGGGGCGACAGGAGACCCAGTACTTC. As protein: CAISGGRQETQYF.

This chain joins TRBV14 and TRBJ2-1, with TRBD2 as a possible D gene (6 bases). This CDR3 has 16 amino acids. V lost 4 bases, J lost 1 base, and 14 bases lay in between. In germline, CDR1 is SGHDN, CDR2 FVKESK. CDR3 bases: TGTGCCAGCAGCCCCGGCGGGACGCCTTCCTACAATGAGCAGTTCTTC. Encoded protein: CASSPGGTPSYNEQFF.

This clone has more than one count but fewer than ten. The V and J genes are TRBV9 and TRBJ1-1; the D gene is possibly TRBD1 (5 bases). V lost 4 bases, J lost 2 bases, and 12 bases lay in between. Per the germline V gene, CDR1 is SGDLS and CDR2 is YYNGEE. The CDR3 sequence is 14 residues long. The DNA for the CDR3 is TGTGCCAGCAGCTCAGCAGGGTTTAACACTGAAGCTTTCTTT. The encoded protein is CASSSAGFNTEAFF.